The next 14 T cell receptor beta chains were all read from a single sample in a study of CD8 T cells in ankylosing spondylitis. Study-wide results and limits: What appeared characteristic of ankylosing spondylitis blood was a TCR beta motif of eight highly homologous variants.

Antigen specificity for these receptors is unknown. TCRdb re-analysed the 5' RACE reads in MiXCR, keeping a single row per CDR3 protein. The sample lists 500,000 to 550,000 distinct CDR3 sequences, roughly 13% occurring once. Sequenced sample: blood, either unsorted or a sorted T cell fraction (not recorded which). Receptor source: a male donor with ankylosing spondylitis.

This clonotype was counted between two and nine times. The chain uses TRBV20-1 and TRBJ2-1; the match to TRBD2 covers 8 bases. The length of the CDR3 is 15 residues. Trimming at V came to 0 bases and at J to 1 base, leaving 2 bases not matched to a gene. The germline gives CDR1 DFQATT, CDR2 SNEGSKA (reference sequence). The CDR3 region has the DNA TGCAGTGCTAGAGAACTAGCGGAATCCTACAATGAGCAGTTCTTC. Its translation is CSARELAESYNEQFF.

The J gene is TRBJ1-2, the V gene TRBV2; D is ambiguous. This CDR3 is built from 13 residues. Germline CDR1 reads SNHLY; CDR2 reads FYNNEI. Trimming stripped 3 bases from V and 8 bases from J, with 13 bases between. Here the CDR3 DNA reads TGTGCCAGCAGTGAGGGCCTAATGGGGGGCTACACCTTC. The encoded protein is CASSEGLMGGYTF.

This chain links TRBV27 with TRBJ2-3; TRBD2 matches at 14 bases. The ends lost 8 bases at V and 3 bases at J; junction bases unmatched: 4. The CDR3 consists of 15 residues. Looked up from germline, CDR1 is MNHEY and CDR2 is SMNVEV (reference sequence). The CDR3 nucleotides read TGTGCCAGCCGGGGACTAGCGGGAGTTACAGATACGCAGTATTTT. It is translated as CASRGLAGVTDTQYF.

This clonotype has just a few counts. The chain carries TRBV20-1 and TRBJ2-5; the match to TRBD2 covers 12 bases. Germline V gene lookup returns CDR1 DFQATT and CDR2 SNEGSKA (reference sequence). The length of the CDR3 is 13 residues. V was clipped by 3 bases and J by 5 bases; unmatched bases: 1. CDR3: CSASTSGGETQYF. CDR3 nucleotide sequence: TGCAGTGCTAGCACTAGCGGGGGGGAGACCCAGTACTTC.

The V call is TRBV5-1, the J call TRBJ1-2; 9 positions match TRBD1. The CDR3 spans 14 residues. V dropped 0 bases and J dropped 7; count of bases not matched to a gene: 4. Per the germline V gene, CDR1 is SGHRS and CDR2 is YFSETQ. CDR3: CASSLGTGESGYTF. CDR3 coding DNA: TGCGCCAGCAGCTTGGGGACAGGGGAGTCTGGCTACACCTTC. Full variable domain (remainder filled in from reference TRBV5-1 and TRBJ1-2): KAGVTQTPRYLIKTRGQQVTLSCSPISGHRSVSWYQQTPGQGLQFLFEYFSETQRNKGNFPGRFSGRQFSNSRSEMNVSTLELGDSALYLCASSLGTGESGYTFGSGTRLTVV.

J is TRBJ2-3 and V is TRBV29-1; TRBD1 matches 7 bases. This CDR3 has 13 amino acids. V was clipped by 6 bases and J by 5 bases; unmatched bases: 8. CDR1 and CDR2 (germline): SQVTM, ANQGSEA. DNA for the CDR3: TGCAGCGTCGACAGGGATTTCATAGATACGCAGTATTTT. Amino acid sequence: CSVDRDFIDTQYF.

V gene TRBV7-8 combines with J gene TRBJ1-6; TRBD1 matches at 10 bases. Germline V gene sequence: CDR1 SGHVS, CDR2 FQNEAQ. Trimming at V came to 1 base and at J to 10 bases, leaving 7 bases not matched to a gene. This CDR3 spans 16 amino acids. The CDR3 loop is CASSLDTGTGVSPLHF. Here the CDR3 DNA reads TGTGCCAGCAGCTTAGACACCGGGACAGGGGTATCACCCCTCCACTTT.

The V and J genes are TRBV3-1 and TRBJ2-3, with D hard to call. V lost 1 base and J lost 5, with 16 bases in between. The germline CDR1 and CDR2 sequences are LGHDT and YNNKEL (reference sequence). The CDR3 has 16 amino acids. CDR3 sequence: CASSQGVGLAGDTQYF. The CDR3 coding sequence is TGTGCCAGCAGCCAAGGGGTAGGGCTCGCCGGAGATACGCAGTATTTT.

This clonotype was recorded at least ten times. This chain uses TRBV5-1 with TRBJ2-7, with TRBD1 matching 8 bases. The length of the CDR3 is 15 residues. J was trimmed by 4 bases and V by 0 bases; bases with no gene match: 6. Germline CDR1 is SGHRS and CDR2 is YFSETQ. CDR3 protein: CASSLEAGGGYEQYV. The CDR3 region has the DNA TGCGCCAGCAGCTTGGAGGCAGGGGGCGGTTACGAGCAGTACGTC.

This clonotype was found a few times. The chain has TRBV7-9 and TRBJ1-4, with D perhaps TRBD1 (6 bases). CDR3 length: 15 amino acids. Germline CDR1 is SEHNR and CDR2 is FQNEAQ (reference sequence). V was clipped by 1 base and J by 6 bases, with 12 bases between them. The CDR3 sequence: CASSLGRGNHEKLFF. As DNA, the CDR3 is TGTGCCAGCAGCTTAGGGAGGGGGAACCATGAAAAACTGTTTTTT.

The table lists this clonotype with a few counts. The CDR3 coding sequence is TGTGCCAGCAGCTTCCCCGTGGGGTCTGGGGCCAACGTCCTGACTTTC. Amino acids: CASSFPVGSGANVLTF. This chain joins TRBV5-4 and TRBJ2-6; no firm D call. The CDR3 runs 16 residues. Trimming cost V 2 bases and J 1 base, with 10 bases left between them. Germline V CDR1 and CDR2: SGHNT, YYREEE (reference sequence).

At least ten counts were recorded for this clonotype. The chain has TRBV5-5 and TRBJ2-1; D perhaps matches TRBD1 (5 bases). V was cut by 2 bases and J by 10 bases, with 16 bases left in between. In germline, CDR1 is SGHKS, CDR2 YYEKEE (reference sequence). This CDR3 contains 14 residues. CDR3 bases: TGTGCCAGCAGCTTTAGGGGCCATCTGGGGGAGCAGTTCTTC. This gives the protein CASSFRGHLGEQFF.

CDR3 protein: CSVEPDSIYGYTF. In DNA form, the CDR3 reads TGCAGCGTTGAACCCGACAGCATTTATGGCTACACCTTC. The chain uses TRBV29-1 and TRBJ1-2, with D tentatively TRBD1 (5 bases). CDR3 length: 13 amino acids. With 2 bases removed from V and 5 bases from J, the gap between germline ends came to 12 bases. Germline assignment: CDR1 SQVTM and CDR2 ANQGSEA.

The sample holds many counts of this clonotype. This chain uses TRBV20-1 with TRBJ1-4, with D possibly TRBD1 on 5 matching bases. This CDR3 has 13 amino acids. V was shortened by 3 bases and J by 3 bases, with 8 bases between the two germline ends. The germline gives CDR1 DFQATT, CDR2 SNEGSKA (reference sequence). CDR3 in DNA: TGCAGTGCTAGCCGACAGCCTAATGAAAAACTGTTTTTT. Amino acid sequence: CSASRQPNEKLFF.